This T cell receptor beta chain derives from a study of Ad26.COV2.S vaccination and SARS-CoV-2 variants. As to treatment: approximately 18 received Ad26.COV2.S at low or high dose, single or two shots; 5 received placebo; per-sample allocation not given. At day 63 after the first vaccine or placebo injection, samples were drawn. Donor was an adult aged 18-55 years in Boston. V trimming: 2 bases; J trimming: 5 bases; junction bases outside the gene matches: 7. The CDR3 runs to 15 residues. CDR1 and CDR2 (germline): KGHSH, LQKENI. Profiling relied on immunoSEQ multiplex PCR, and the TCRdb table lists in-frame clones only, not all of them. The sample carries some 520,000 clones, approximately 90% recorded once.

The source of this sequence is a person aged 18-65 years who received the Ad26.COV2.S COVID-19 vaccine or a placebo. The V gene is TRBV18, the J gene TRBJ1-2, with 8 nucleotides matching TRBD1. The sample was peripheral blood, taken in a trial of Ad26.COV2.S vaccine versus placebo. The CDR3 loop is CASSPYLQGVYGYTF. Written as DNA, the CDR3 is TGTGCCAGCTCACCATACTTACAGGGGGTTTATGGCTACACCTTC.